This T cell receptor beta chain was obtained from a study of technical replicates of blood from several donors. The germline V gene has CDR1 SGHRS and CDR2 YFSETQ. The CDR3 loop spans 16 amino acids. Trimming removed 4 bases from V and 0 bases from J, with 11 bases in between. Assay used: immunoSEQ multiplex PCR; TCRdb lists only in-frame clones, some missing. The sample has 65,000 to 95,000 clones, roughly 98% seen once; the top ten hold approximately 0.15%. J is TRBJ1-6 and V is TRBV5-1; D not resolved. This TCR was sampled from a human donor in good health. The sequencing input was T cells isolated from PBMCs. DNA for the CDR3: TGCGCCAGCAGCCCGCGCTTTTCCTCCTATAATTCACCCCTCCACTTT. Residues: CASSPRFSSYNSPLHF.